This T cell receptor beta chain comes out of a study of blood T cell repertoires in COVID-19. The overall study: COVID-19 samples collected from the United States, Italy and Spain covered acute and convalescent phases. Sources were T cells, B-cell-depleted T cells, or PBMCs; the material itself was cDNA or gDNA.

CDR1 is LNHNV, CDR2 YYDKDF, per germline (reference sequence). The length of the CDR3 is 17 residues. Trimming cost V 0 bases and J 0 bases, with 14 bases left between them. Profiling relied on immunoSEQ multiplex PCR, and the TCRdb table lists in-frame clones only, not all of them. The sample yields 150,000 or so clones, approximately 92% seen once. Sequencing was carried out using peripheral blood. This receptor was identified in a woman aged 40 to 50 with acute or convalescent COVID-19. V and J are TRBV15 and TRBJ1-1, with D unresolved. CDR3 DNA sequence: TGTGCCACCAGCAGAGATCCATTGGGCAGAATGAACACTGAAGCTTTCTTT. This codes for CATSRDPLGRMNTEAFF.